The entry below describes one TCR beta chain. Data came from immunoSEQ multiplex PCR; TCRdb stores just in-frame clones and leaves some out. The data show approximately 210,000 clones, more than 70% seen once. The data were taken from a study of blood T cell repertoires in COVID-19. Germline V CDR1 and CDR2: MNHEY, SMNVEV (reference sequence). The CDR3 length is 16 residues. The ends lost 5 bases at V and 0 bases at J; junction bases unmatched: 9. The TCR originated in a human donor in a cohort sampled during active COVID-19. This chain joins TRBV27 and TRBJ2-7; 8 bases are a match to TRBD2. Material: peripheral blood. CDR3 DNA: TGTGCCAGCAGTCACTCAAGCGGGAGAGCCTCCTACGAGCAGTACTTC. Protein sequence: CASSHSSGRASYEQYF.